This is a list of T cell receptor beta chains from one sample in a study of T cells after posttransplantation cyclophosphamide. Clones were read by immunoSEQ multiplex PCR, and TCRdb kept only the in-frame ones, dropping some. The data show 10,000 to 15,000 clones, none appearing only once, with 25% to 30% held by the ten largest. Sequenced material: PBMCs, taken after allogeneic stem cell transplant with posttransplant cyclophosphamide. Every receptor here comes from a female patient between 35 and 55 years old who received an allogeneic stem cell transplant from an unrelated donor, was CMV-positive, and had acute GVHD only. The T cells may come from the graft donor. The CDR3 runs from the conserved cysteine through the conserved F or W. Each record gives: clone size, D gene, V gene, J gene, CDR3 DNA, CDR3 protein. The D gene is left open where the match is weak. Rows give clone size only sometimes, using once, few, many, or a class for an expanded clone.

>many|TRBD1|TRBV27|TRBJ1-5
TGTGCCAGCAGTTTCTACCCCCCGCACGACAGGGGGCTTCGCAATCAGCCCCAGCATTTT
CASSFYPPHDRGLRNQPQHF
>many|.|TRBV19|TRBJ2-1
TGTGCCAGTAGCAGGGGCGACTACAATGAGCAGTTCTTC
CASSRGDYNEQFF
>few|TRBD2|TRBV7-2|TRBJ2-7
TGTGCCAGCACCGGCTCCAGCGGGGGGACCTACGAGCAGTACTTC
CASTGSSGGTYEQYF
>many|.|TRBV10-3|TRBJ1-6
TGTGCCATCAGTGTGGGGCAAAATAATTCACCCCTCCACTTT
CAISVGQNNSPLHF
>few|.|TRBV5-1|TRBJ1-4
TGCGCCAGCAGCTCTTGGGTGGGGGCGAGAGAAAAACTGTTTTTT
CASSSWVGAREKLFF
>many|TRBD2|TRBV4-1|TRBJ2-7
TGCGCCAGCAGCCAAGAAGGGCCTAGCGGGAGTTACGAGCAGTACTTC
CASSQEGPSGSYEQYF
>.|.|TRBV29-1|TRBJ1-2
TGCAGCGTTGAGAGGACTGATGGCTACACCTTC
CSVERTDGYTF
>few|TRBD1|TRBV19|TRBJ2-4
TGTGCCAGTAGCCCCGGCAGGGGGAACATTCAGTACTTC
CASSPGRGNIQYF
>few|.|TRBV15|TRBJ1-5
TGTGCCACCAGCAGAGCCGGGAAGAAGAGCAATCAGCCCCAGCATTTT
CATSRAGKKSNQPQHF
>.|TRBD1|TRBV9|TRBJ2-2
TGTGCCAGCAGCGTAGATACAGGGGAAACCGGGGAGCTGTTTTTT
CASSVDTGETGELFF
>many|.|TRBV5-4|TRBJ2-7
TGTGCCAGCAGCTTGGAGCCGCTCAACGAGCAGTACTTC
CASSLEPLNEQYF
>.|TRBD2|TRBV28|TRBJ2-3
TGTGCCGGCGGGAGAGCGAGCACAGATACGCAGTATTTT
CAGGRASTDTQYF
>.|.|TRBV29-1|TRBJ1-6
TGCAGCGTTCGGATAATAGAGGATTCACCCCTCCACTTT
CSVRIIEDSPLHF
>many|TRBD1|TRBV27|TRBJ1-5
TGTGCCAGCAGGTGGGACAGGGACCAGCCCCAGCATTTT
CASRWDRDQPQHF
>few|TRBD2|TRBV29-1|TRBJ2-7
TGCAGCGTTCGTAGCGGGTCCTACGAGCAGTACTTC
CSVRSGSYEQYF
>many|.|TRBV27|TRBJ2-1
TGTGCCAGCAGTTTATCGGGGCAGGGGCAGTTCTTC
CASSLSGQGQFF
>.|TRBD2|TRBV18|TRBJ2-1
TGTGCCAGCTCACCAGGCGGGAGTGTCAATGAGCAGTTCTTC
CASSPGGSVNEQFF
>few|.|TRBV27|TRBJ1-2
TGTGCCAGCAGTCCCGACAAGAACTATGGCTACACCTTC
CASSPDKNYGYTF
>many|TRBD1|TRBV6-1|TRBJ2-6
TGTGCCAGCAATAGGGGGCCTGGTGGGGCCAACGTCCTGACTTTC
CASNRGPGGANVLTF
>many|.|TRBV5-6|TRBJ1-4
TGTGCCAGCAGCTTGAAACGAGCGCAGCCCCATGAGGAAAAACTGTTTTTT
CASSLKRAQPHEEKLFF